This is a list of T cell receptor beta chains from one sample in a study of T cell repertoires in cytomegalovirus infection. TCRdb called the reads again in MiXCR, with one record for every CDR3 protein. Seen here are 630,000 or so distinct CDR3 sequences, 20% to 25% observed once, and the top ten hold approximately 8.2%. The sample taken for sequencing was CD8+ T cells from PBMCs. The receptors were gathered from a human donor in good health (CMV status not recorded). Some clones in this sample may be carry-over from other donors' samples. CDR3s include the opening cysteine and the closing phenylalanine or tryptophan. Each record gives: V gene, D gene, clone size, J gene, CDR3 protein, CDR3 DNA. D genes are given only for firm matches. The listing skips clone size in some rows; elsewhere it reads once, few, many or a size class.

v_call: TRBV13; d_call: NA; clone_size: NA; j_call: TRBJ1-5; cdr3_aa: CASNRNRQHQPQHF; cdr3_nt: TGTGCCAGCAATCGGAACAGGCAACATCAGCCCCAGCATTTT
v_call: TRBV4-2; d_call: NA; clone_size: NA; j_call: TRBJ1-2; cdr3_aa: CASSQESYYGYTF; cdr3_nt: TGTGCCAGCAGCCAAGAAAGCTACTATGGCTACACCTTC
v_call: TRBV25-1; d_call: NA; clone_size: NA; j_call: TRBJ1-1; cdr3_aa: CASSVGVSEAFF; cdr3_nt: TGTGCCAGCAGTGTCGGGGTTAGTGAAGCTTTCTTT
v_call: TRBV6-6; d_call: NA; clone_size: NA; j_call: TRBJ2-2; cdr3_aa: CASSPRAGMNTGELFF; cdr3_nt: TGTGCCAGCAGTCCCCGGGCGGGGATGAACACCGGGGAGCTGTTTTTT
v_call: TRBV11-2; d_call: TRBD1; clone_size: few; j_call: TRBJ1-5; cdr3_aa: CASSLTTGYNQPQHF; cdr3_nt: TGTGCCAGCAGCTTAACGACAGGGTATAACCAGCCCCAGCATTTT
v_call: TRBV10-3; d_call: TRBD2; clone_size: NA; j_call: TRBJ2-1; cdr3_aa: CAIGGVTSGGYNEQFF; cdr3_nt: TGTGCCATCGGAGGGGTTACTAGCGGGGGGTACAATGAGCAGTTCTTC
v_call: TRBV3-1; d_call: NA; clone_size: few; j_call: TRBJ2-1; cdr3_aa: CASSPPDSGLINEQFF; cdr3_nt: TGTGCCAGCAGCCCGCCCGATTCAGGACTCATTAATGAGCAGTTCTTC
v_call: TRBV7-8; d_call: NA; clone_size: many; j_call: TRBJ1-5; cdr3_aa: CASSLKSQPQHF; cdr3_nt: TGTGCCAGCAGCTTAAAAAGTCAGCCCCAGCATTTT
v_call: TRBV20-1; d_call: TRBD2; clone_size: few; j_call: TRBJ2-1; cdr3_aa: CSARAAPFLAGAIHNEQFF; cdr3_nt: TGCAGTGCTAGAGCTGCCCCCTTCCTAGCGGGGGCCATACACAATGAGCAGTTCTTC
v_call: TRBV7-2; d_call: NA; clone_size: NA; j_call: TRBJ2-3; cdr3_aa: CASSLGGLTRTDTQYF; cdr3_nt: TGTGCCAGCAGCTTAGGGGGACTCACTCGCACAGATACGCAGTATTTT
v_call: TRBV28; d_call: NA; clone_size: many; j_call: TRBJ2-2; cdr3_aa: CASSLGRRTGELFF; cdr3_nt: TGTGCCAGCAGTTTAGGGCGGAGGACCGGGGAGCTGTTTTTT
v_call: TRBV29-1; d_call: TRBD1; clone_size: few; j_call: TRBJ2-2; cdr3_aa: CSVRDRGPEGTGELFF; cdr3_nt: TGCAGCGTTCGGGACAGGGGCCCCGAGGGCACCGGGGAGCTGTTTTTT
v_call: TRBV6-6; d_call: NA; clone_size: NA; j_call: TRBJ2-1; cdr3_aa: CASRPRTGNSYNEQFF; cdr3_nt: TGTGCCAGCAGGCCTAGGACGGGTAACTCCTACAATGAGCAGTTCTTC
v_call: TRBV28; d_call: NA; clone_size: many; j_call: TRBJ2-3; cdr3_aa: CASSLAPGHLTDTQYF; cdr3_nt: TGTGCCAGCAGTTTGGCCCCGGGACACCTCACAGATACGCAGTATTTT
v_call: TRBV29-1; d_call: NA; clone_size: NA; j_call: TRBJ1-2; cdr3_aa: CSDAFRYGYTF; cdr3_nt: TGCAGCGATGCCTTTCGGTATGGCTACACCTTC
v_call: TRBV6-1; d_call: TRBD2; clone_size: NA; j_call: TRBJ2-7; cdr3_aa: CARPRLAGPYEQYF; cdr3_nt: TGTGCCAGACCTAGACTAGCGGGGCCCTACGAGCAGTACTTC
v_call: TRBV5-5; d_call: NA; clone_size: few; j_call: TRBJ1-2; cdr3_aa: CASSLASFPWGAYGYTF; cdr3_nt: TGTGCCAGCAGCTTGGCGTCGTTTCCATGGGGCGCCTATGGCTACACCTTC
v_call: TRBV4-1; d_call: NA; clone_size: few; j_call: TRBJ2-7; cdr3_aa: CASSQGKTYEQYF; cdr3_nt: TGCGCCAGCAGCCAGGGCAAAACCTACGAGCAGTACTTC
v_call: TRBV29-1; d_call: NA; clone_size: few; j_call: TRBJ1-1; cdr3_aa: CSVEDPQDTEAFF; cdr3_nt: TGCAGCGTTGAAGACCCGCAAGACACTGAAGCTTTCTTT
v_call: TRBV9; d_call: NA; clone_size: NA; j_call: TRBJ2-1; cdr3_aa: CASSAPWGLVDYNEQFF; cdr3_nt: TGTGCCAGCAGCGCCCCCTGGGGGCTAGTCGACTACAATGAGCAGTTCTTC
v_call: TRBV14; d_call: NA; clone_size: few; j_call: TRBJ2-1; cdr3_aa: CASSQVSRTEYNEQFF; cdr3_nt: TGTGCCAGCAGCCAAGTCAGCCGGACGGAGTACAATGAGCAGTTCTTC
v_call: TRBV12-3/TRBV12-4; d_call: NA; clone_size: many; j_call: TRBJ2-1; cdr3_aa: CASTLGGSPINEQFF; cdr3_nt: TGTGCCAGCACCCTCGGAGGGTCCCCTATTAATGAGCAGTTCTTC
v_call: TRBV19; d_call: NA; clone_size: NA; j_call: TRBJ1-1; cdr3_aa: CASKSLPMNTEAFF; cdr3_nt: TGTGCCAGCAAATCACTCCCGATGAACACTGAAGCTTTCTTT
v_call: TRBV20-1; d_call: TRBD1; clone_size: many; j_call: TRBJ1-2; cdr3_aa: CSARDYQGAGYTF; cdr3_nt: TGCAGTGCTAGAGATTACCAGGGGGCTGGCTACACCTTC
v_call: TRBV6-5; d_call: NA; clone_size: many; j_call: TRBJ2-2; cdr3_aa: CASSYSGGPWNTGELFF; cdr3_nt: TGTGCCAGCAGTTACTCAGGGGGGCCGTGGAACACCGGGGAGCTGTTTTTT
v_call: TRBV7-4; d_call: NA; clone_size: NA; j_call: TRBJ2-7; cdr3_aa: CASSLSRVLYEQYF; cdr3_nt: TGTGCCAGCAGCTTATCCAGGGTGTTGTACGAGCAGTACTTC
v_call: TRBV14; d_call: NA; clone_size: few; j_call: TRBJ2-3; cdr3_aa: CASSQLDGRPTDTQYF; cdr3_nt: TGTGCCAGCAGCCAATTGGACGGCCGTCCTACAGATACGCAGTATTTT
v_call: TRBV6-6; d_call: NA; clone_size: NA; j_call: TRBJ2-5; cdr3_aa: CASSPGPPETQYF; cdr3_nt: TGTGCCAGCAGCCCCGGGCCTCCGGAGACCCAGTACTTC
v_call: TRBV12-3/TRBV12-4; d_call: TRBD1; clone_size: few; j_call: TRBJ2-2; cdr3_aa: CASSFWGQSSRTGELFF; cdr3_nt: TGTGCCAGCAGTTTTTGGGGACAGTCTTCCCGCACCGGGGAGCTGTTTTTT
v_call: TRBV28; d_call: NA; clone_size: NA; j_call: TRBJ1-2; cdr3_aa: CASSFEGLGYTF; cdr3_nt: TGTGCCAGCAGTTTTGAGGGGCTCGGCTACACCTTC
v_call: TRBV2; d_call: NA; clone_size: NA; j_call: TRBJ2-7; cdr3_aa: CAEGGPSSYEQYF; cdr3_nt: TGTGCCGAAGGAGGGCCCAGCTCCTACGAGCAGTACTTC
v_call: TRBV20-1; d_call: NA; clone_size: few; j_call: TRBJ1-1; cdr3_aa: CSASDGEAFF; cdr3_nt: TGCAGTGCTTCGGACGGGGAAGCTTTCTTT
v_call: TRBV28; d_call: TRBD1; clone_size: many; j_call: TRBJ1-1; cdr3_aa: CASSPGTGGGDTEAFF; cdr3_nt: TGTGCCAGCAGCCCTGGGACAGGGGGAGGGGACACTGAAGCTTTCTTT
v_call: TRBV6-6; d_call: NA; clone_size: few; j_call: TRBJ1-5; cdr3_aa: CASSPTANTPQHF; cdr3_nt: TGTGCCAGCAGCCCGACAGCCAATACGCCCCAGCATTTT
v_call: TRBV10-3; d_call: TRBD1; clone_size: few; j_call: TRBJ2-1; cdr3_aa: CAIRQGPEQFF; cdr3_nt: TGTGCCATCAGACAGGGGCCCGAGCAGTTCTTC
v_call: TRBV7-6; d_call: TRBD2; clone_size: many; j_call: TRBJ2-5; cdr3_aa: CASSSDGGAGETQYF; cdr3_nt: TGTGCCAGCAGCTCAGACGGGGGGGCCGGGGAGACCCAGTACTTC